The clone carrying this T cell receptor beta chain was seen many times. Its antigen is unidentified. These data come from a study of tumor-infiltrating lymphocytes in primary liver carcinoma. Across the study: The patients presented with primary liver carcinoma, which was managed through surgical resection. The cohort included men and women aged 30 to 69 years.

cDNA specific to TCR beta was made from approximately 500 ng of total RNA, with a constant-region primer employed for priming. Each TCR beta library was derived from three nested multiplex PCR rounds that employed slightly modified ARM-PCR. Both of the initial two PCR rounds ran for 10 cycles and employed TRBV1-TRBV30 forward primers alongside a C-beta reverse primer. TCRdb re-called the multiplex PCR reads with MiXCR, one entry per CDR3 protein. Among fewer than 400,000 distinct CDR3 sequences listed, nearly 60% were seen once. For blood RNA, unsorted whole blood served as the source, and germline DNA was extracted too. Findings and limits, study-wide: Bulk unsorted sampling precluded comparing CD4+ and CD8+ repertoires.

Per germline, CDR1 SGHAT and CDR2 FQNNGV. With 4 bases removed from V and 12 bases from J, the gap between germline ends came to 13 bases. The CDR3 covers 11 residues. Material for sequencing was peripheral blood. V and J are TRBV11-2 and TRBJ2-7; unclear D gene. The source is a woman aged 30 to 39 with primary liver carcinoma and hepatitis B virus infection. CDR3 bases: TGTGCCAGCAGCTCCACATCCGGACCGTACTTC. Protein sequence: CASSSTSGPYF.